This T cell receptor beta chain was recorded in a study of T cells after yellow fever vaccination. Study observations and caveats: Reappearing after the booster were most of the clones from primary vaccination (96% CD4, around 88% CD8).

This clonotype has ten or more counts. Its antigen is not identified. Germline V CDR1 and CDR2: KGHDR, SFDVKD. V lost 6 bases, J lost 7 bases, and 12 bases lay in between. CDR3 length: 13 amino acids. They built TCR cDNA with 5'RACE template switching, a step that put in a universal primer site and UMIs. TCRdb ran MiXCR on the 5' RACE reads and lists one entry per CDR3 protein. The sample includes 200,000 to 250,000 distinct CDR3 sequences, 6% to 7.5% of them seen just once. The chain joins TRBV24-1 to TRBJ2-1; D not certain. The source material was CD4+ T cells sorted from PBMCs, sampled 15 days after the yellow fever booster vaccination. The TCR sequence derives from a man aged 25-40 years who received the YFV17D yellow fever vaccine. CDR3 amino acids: CATSRLSANEQFF. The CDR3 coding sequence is TGTGCCACCAGTCGCTTAAGCGCGAATGAGCAGTTCTTC.